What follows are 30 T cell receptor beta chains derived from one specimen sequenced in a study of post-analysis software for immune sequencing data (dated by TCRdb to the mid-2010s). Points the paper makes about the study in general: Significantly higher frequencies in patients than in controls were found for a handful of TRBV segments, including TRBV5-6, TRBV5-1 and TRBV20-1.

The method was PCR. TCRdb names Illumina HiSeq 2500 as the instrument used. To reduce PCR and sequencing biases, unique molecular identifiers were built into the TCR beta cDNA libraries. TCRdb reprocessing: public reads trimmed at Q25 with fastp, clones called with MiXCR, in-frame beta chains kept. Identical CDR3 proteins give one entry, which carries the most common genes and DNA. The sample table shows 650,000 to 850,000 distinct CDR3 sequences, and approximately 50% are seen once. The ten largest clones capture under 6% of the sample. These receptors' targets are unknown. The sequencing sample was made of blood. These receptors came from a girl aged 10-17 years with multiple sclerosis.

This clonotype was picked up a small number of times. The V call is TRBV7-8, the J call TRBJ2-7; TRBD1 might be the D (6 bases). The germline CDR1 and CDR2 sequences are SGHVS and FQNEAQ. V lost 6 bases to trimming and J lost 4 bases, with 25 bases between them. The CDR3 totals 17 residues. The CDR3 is CASSRKTGTSKDYEQYF. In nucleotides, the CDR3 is TGTGCCAGCAGTCGCAAAACCGGGACAAGTAAAGATTACGAGCAGTACTTC.

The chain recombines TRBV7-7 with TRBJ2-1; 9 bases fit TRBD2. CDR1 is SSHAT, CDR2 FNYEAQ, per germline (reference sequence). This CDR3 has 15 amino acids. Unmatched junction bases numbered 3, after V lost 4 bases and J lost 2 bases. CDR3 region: CASSSAGGPYNEQFF. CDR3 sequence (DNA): TGTGCCAGCAGCTCAGCGGGGGGCCCCTACAATGAGCAGTTCTTC. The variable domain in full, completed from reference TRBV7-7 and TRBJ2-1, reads GAGVSQSPRYKVTKRGQDVTLRCDPISSHATLYWYQQALGQGPEFLTYFNYEAQPDKSGLPSDRFSAERPEGSISTLTIQRTEQRDSAMYRCASSSAGGPYNEQFFGPGTRLTVL.

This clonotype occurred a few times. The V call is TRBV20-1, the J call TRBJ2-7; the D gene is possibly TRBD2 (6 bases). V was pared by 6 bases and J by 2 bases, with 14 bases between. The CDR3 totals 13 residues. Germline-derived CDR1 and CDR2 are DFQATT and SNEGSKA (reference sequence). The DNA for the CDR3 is TGCAGTGCCAGACTAGACCGCCCCTACGAGCAGTACTTC. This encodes CSARLDRPYEQYF.

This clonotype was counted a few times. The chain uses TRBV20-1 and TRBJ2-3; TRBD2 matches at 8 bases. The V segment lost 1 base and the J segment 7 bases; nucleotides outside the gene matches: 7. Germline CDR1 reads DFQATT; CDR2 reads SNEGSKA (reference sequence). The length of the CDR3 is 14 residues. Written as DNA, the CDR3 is TGCAGTGCTAGAGCGGGGGGGCCGTTACATACGCAGTATTTT. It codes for CSARAGGPLHTQYF.

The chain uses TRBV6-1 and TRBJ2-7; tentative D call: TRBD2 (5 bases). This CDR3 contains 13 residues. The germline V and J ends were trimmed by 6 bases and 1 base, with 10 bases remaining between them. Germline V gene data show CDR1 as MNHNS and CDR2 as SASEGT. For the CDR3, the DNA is TGTGCCAGCAGACTAGGTTTTTCCTACGAGCAGTACTTC. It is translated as CASRLGFSYEQYF.

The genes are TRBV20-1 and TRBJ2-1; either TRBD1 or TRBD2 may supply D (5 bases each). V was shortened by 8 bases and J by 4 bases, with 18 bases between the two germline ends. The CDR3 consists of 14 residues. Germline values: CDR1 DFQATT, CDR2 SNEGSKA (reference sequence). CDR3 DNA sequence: TGCAGTCCGTACCGGGACCGAATTTACAATGAGCAGTTCTTC. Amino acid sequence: CSPYRDRIYNEQFF.

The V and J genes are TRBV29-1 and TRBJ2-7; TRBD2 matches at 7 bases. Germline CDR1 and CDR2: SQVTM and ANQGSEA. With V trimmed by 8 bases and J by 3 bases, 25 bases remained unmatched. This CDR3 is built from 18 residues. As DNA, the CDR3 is TGCAGCCCGTCGGTCGGGCAGGAGAGGGAGGGATGGTTCTACGAGCAGTACTTC. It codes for CSPSVGQEREGWFYEQYF.

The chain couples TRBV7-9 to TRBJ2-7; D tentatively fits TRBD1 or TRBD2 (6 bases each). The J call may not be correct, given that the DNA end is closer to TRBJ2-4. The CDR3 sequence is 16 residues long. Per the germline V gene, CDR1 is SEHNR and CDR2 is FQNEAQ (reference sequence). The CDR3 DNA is TGTGCCAGCAGCTTAATGCAGGGGAGGATTAAAAACATTCAGTACTTC. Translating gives CASSLMQGRIKNIQYF.

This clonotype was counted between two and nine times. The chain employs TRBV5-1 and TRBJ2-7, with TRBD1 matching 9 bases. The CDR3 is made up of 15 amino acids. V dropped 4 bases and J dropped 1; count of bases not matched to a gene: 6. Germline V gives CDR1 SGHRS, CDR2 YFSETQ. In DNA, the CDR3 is TGCGCCAGCAGCATGACCGGGACAGGGTCCTACGAGCAGTACTTC. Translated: CASSMTGTGSYEQYF.

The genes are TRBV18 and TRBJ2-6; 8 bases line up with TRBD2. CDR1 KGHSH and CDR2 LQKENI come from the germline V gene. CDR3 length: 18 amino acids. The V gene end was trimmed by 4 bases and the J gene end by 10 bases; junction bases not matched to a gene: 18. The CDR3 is CASSQGLGPWGGRNVLTF. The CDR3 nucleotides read TGTGCCAGCTCACAGGGACTAGGGCCGTGGGGAGGCCGTAACGTCCTGACTTTC.

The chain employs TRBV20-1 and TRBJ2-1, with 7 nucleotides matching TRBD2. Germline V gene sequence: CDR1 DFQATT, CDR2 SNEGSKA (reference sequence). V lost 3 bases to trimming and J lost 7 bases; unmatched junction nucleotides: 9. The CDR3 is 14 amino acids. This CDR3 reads CSASGLAEGNEQFF. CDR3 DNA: TGCAGTGCTAGTGGTCTAGCGGAGGGGAATGAGCAGTTCTTC.

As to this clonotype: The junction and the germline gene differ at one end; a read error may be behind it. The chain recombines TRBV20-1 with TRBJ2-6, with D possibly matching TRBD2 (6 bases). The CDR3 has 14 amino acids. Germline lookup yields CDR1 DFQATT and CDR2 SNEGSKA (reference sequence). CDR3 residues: CSANGGFGANVPTF. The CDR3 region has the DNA TGCAGTGCTAATGGAGGGTTTGGGGCCAACGTCCCGACTTTC.

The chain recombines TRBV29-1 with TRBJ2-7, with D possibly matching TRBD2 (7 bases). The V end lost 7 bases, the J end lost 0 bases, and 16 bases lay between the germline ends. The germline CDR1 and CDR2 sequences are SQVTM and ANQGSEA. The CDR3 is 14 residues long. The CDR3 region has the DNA TGCAGCGCCGCGGGGGCAGGGAGCTCCTACGAGCAGTACTTC. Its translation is CSAAGAGSSYEQYF.

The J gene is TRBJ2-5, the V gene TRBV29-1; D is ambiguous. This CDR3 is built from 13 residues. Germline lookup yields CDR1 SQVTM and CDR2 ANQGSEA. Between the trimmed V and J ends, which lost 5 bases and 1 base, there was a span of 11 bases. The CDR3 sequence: CSVTNRLQETQYF. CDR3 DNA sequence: TGCAGCGTTACGAACCGCCTCCAAGAGACCCAGTACTTC.

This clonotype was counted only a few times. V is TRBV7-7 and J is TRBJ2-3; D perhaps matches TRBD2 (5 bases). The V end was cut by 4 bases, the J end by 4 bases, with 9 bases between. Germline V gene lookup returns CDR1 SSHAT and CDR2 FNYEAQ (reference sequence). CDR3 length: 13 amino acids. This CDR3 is CASSSLGADTQYF. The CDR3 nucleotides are TGTGCCAGCAGCTCCCTCGGGGCAGATACGCAGTATTTT.

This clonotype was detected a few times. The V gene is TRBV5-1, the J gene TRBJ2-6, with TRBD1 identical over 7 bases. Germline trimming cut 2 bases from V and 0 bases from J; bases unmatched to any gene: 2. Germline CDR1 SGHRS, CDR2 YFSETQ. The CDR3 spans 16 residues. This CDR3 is CASSFGTDSGANVLTF. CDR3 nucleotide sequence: TGCGCCAGCAGCTTCGGGACAGACTCTGGGGCCAACGTCCTGACTTTC. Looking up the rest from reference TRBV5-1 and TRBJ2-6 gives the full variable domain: KAGVTQTPRYLIKTRGQQVTLSCSPISGHRSVSWYQQTPGQGLQFLFEYFSETQRNKGNFPGRFSGRQFSNSRSEMNVSTLELGDSALYLCASSFGTDSGANVLTFGAGSRLTVL.

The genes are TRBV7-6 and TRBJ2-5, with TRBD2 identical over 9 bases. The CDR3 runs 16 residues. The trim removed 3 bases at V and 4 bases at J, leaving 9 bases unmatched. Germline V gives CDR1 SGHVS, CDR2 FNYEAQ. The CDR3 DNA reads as TGTGCCAGCAGCTTGGGGGCTAGCGGGACCGCAGAGACCCAGTACTTC. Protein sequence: CASSLGASGTAETQYF.

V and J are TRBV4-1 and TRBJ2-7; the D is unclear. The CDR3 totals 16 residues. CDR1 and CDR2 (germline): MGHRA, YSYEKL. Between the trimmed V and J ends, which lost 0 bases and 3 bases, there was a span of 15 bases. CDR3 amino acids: CASSQDAPGAHYEQYF. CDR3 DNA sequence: TGCGCCAGCAGCCAAGATGCTCCAGGAGCCCACTACGAGCAGTACTTC.

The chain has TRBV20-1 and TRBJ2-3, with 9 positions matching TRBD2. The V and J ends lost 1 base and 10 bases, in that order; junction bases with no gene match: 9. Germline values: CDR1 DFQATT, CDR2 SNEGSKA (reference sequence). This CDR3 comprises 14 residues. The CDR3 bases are TGCAGTGCTAGAGTAGGTAGCGGGAGATCCGCGCAGTATTTT. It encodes CSARVGSGRSAQYF.

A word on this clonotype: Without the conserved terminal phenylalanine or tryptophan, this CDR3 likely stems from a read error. CDR3 region: CSAIVREDYGYTL. The CDR3 nucleotides are TGCAGCGCCATAGTCAGGGAGGACTATGGCTACACCTTA. The chain recombines TRBV29-1 with TRBJ1-2, with TRBD1 as a possible D gene (5 bases). The germline V and J ends were trimmed by 7 bases and 3 bases, with 15 bases remaining between them. The germline V gene has CDR1 SQVTM and CDR2 ANQGSEA. The CDR3 has 13 amino acids.

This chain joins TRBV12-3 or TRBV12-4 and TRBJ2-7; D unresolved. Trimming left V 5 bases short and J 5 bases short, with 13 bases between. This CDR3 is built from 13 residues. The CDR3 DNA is TGTGCCAGCAGTCCTGACATCGTACACGAGCAGTACTTC. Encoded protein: CASSPDIVHEQYF.

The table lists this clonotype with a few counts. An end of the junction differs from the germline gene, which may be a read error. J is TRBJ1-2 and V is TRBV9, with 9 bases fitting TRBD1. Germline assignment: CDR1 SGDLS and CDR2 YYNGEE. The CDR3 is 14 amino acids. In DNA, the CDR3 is TGTGCCAGCAGCCCGGGACAGGGTAACTATGACTACACCTTC. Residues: CASSPGQGNYDYTF.

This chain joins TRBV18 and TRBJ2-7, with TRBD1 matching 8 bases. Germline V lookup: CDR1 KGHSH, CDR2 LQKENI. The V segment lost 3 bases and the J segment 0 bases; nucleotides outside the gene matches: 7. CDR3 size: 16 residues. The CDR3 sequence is CASSPLGQALSYEQYF. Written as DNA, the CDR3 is TGTGCCAGCTCACCGCTGGGACAGGCGCTCTCCTACGAGCAGTACTTC.

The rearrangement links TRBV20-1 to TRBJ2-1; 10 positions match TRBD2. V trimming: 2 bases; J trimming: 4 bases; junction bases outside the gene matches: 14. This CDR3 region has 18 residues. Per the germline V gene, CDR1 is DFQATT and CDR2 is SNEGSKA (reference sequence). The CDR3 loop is CSARLLAGDLGVYNEQFF. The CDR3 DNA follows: TGCAGTGCTAGATTGCTAGCGGGAGATCTCGGGGTTTACAATGAGCAGTTCTTC.

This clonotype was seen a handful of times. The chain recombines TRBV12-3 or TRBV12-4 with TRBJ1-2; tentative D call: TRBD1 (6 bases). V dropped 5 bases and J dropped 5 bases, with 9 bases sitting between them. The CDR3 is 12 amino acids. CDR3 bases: TGTGCCAGCAGTCGGACAGAGTATGGCTACACCTTC. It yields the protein CASSRTEYGYTF.

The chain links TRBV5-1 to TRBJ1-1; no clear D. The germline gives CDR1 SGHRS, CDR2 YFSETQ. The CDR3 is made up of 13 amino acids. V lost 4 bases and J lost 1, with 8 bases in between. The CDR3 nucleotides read TGCGCCAGCAGCAATTCCCGGAACACTGAAGCTTTCTTT. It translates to CASSNSRNTEAFF.

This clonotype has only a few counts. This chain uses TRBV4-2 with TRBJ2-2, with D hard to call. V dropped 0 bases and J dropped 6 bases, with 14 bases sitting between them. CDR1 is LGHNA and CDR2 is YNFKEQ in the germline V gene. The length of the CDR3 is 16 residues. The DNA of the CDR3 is TGTGCCAGCAGCCAAGATCCCAAGATCCGTCCCGGGGAGCTGTTTTTT. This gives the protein CASSQDPKIRPGELFF.

CDR3 region: CASNEAAGGSTDTQYF. Written as DNA, the CDR3 is TGTGCCAGCAATGAAGCGGCGGGGGGCTCCACAGATACGCAGTATTTT. V usage is TRBV6-4 and J usage is TRBJ2-3; 8 positions match TRBD2. CDR3 length equals 16 residues. With 7 bases clipped from V and 2 bases from J, the junction kept 11 bases outside the gene matches. Looked up from germline, CDR1 is MRHNA and CDR2 is SNTAGT.

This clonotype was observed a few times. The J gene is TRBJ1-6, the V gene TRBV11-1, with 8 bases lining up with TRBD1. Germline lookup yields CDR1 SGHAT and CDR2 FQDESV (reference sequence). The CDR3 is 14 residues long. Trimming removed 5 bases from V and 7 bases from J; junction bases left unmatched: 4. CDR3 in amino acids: CASSTRDRNSPLHF. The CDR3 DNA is TGTGCCAGCAGCACGCGGGACAGGAATTCACCCCTCCACTTT.

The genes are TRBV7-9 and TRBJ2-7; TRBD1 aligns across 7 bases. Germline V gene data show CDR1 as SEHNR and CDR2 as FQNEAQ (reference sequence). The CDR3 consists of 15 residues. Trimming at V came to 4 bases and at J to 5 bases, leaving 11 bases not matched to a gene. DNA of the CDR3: TGTGCCAGCAGCTCCGGACAGGCCTCCTCGGACGAGCAGTACTTC. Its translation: CASSSGQASSDEQYF.